This entry features one TCR beta chain sequence. The entry originates in a study of human T cells and chemical hapten exposure. MiXCR was run by TCRdb on the RACE reads, yielding one entry per CDR3 protein. This sample yields 300,000 to 400,000 distinct CDR3 sequences, of which under 8% are seen a single time; 7.5% to 9% belongs to the top ten. CDR1 is SEHNR and CDR2 is FQNEAQ in the germline V gene (reference sequence). The V end was cut by 8 bases, the J end by 3 bases, with 7 bases between. There are 11 residues in the CDR3. Time point meaning: patch test 1, 2 weeks after DPC sensitization. The treatment: therapeutic diphenylcyclopropenone sensitization with weekly scalp DPC.

The source of this sequence is a woman between 18 and 29 years old with alopecia areata. Some clones in this sample may be carry-over from other donors' samples. The material sequenced was whole blood, taken in connection with sensitization to the hapten diphenylcyclopropenone (DPC). The V and J genes are TRBV7-9 and TRBJ1-2; no clear D. DNA of the CDR3: TGTGCCAGCGGGCAATACTATGGCTACACCTTC. Protein sequence: CASGQYYGYTF.